Each of the 27 T cell receptor beta chains below was sequenced from the same sample in a study of blood T cells in healthy people across ages. Through a sample-barcoded 5' primer and a J-beta primer mix, a second PCR was run for roughly 7 to 11 cycles. TCRdb processed the 5' RACE reads anew with MiXCR; each CDR3 protein has one entry. The sample shows 720,000 or so distinct CDR3 sequences, over 40% of them seen only once. Sequencing input: blood. The receptor source for this set is a man aged 80 or over in good health.

A few counts support this clonotype. V usage is TRBV5-5 and J usage is TRBJ2-5, with a weak D call TRBD1 (5 bases). This CDR3 is built from 15 residues. Germline V gene sequence: CDR1 SGHKS, CDR2 YYEKEE (reference sequence). V shed 1 base and J shed 0 bases, with 10 bases lying between them. Here the CDR3 DNA reads TGTGCCAGCAGCTTGTTGACGACAGACCAAGAGACCCAGTACTTC. This codes for CASSLLTTDQETQYF.

The CDR3 DNA follows: TGTGCCAGCAGTGAGCGAGCCCAGTACGGGGGAAGCAATCAGCCCCAGCATTTT. Encoded protein: CASSERAQYGGSNQPQHF. The chain has TRBV2 and TRBJ1-5; TRBD1 might be the D (5 bases). Trimming took off 3 bases at V and 1 base at J, with 19 bases between the two ends. The CDR3 contains 18 residues. The V gene's germline CDR1 is SNHLY and CDR2 FYNNEI.

This clonotype has a handful of counts. The V gene is TRBV12-5, the J gene TRBJ2-1; tentatively, D is TRBD1 (5 bases). Germline values: CDR1 LGHNT, CDR2 FRNRAP. The CDR3 is 14 amino acids. With 4 bases removed from V and 8 bases from J, the gap between germline ends came to 15 bases. The CDR3 DNA follows: TGTGCTAGTGGTTCCCGAACAGGCATCGATGAGCAGTTCTTC. Its protein product is CASGSRTGIDEQFF. Full variable domain (outside the CDR3, taken from reference TRBV12-5 and TRBJ2-1): DARVTQTPRHKVTEMGQEVTMRCQPILGHNTVFWYRQTMMQGLELLAYFRNRAPLDDSGMPKDRFSAEMPDATLATLKIQPSEPRDSAVYFCASGSRTGIDEQFFGPGTRLTVL.

The chain couples TRBV30 to TRBJ2-2; TRBD1 is a possible D gene (5 bases). V shed 3 bases and J shed 7 bases, with 15 bases lying between them. This CDR3 has 14 amino acids. Germline V lookup: CDR1 GTSNPN, CDR2 SVGIG (reference sequence). CDR3 coding DNA: TGTGCCTGGAGCGCGTCAGGGAACGTCGGGGAGCTGTTTTTT. Amino acid sequence: CAWSASGNVGELFF. Supplemented by reference TRBV30 and TRBJ2-2, the full variable domain reads SQTIHQWPATLVQPVGSPLSLECTVEGTSNPNLYWYRQAAGRGLQLLFYSVGIGQISSEVPQNLSASRPQDRQFILSSKKLLLSDSGFYLCAWSASGNVGELFFGEGSRLTVL.

The V and J genes are TRBV7-2 and TRBJ2-3, with 8 bases fitting TRBD2. The CDR3 is made up of 15 amino acids. The V gene end was trimmed by 5 bases and the J gene end by 4 bases; junction bases not matched to a gene: 8. CDR1 and CDR2 from the germline V gene are SGHTA and FQGNSA. The CDR3 DNA follows: TGTGCCAGCAGCCTCTATGCGGGGGGCGCAGATACGCAGTATTTT. Amino acids: CASSLYAGGADTQYF.

The V and J genes are TRBV3-1 and TRBJ2-7, with TRBD2 matching 9 bases. Per germline, CDR1 LGHDT and CDR2 YNNKEL (reference sequence). J was trimmed by 7 bases and V by 1 base; bases with no gene match: 14. This CDR3 is built from 17 residues. CDR3 sequence reads: CASSQVTIAGVSNEQYF. CDR3 in DNA: TGTGCCAGCAGCCAAGTTACTATAGCGGGAGTCAGTAATGAGCAGTACTTC.

This clonotype was detected ten times or more. The chain links TRBV13 to TRBJ2-7; weak D call: TRBD2 (5 bases). Germline V CDR1 and CDR2: PRHDT, FYEKMQ (reference sequence). V lost 4 bases and J 2 bases, leaving 15 bases between the germline ends. CDR3 length: 15 amino acids. In DNA form, the CDR3 reads TGTGCCAGCAGCTGGACTGCTAGTATTACCTACGAGCAGTACTTC. Protein: CASSWTASITYEQYF.

This chain connects TRBV24-1 to TRBJ2-2; D gene uncertain. The V end lost 1 base, the J end lost 0 bases, and 8 bases lay between the germline ends. The V gene's germline CDR1 is KGHDR and CDR2 SFDVKD. CDR3 length: 16 amino acids. CDR3 coding DNA: TGTGCCACCAGTGATTTAGGCAGAACGAACACCGGGGAGCTGTTTTTT. This sequence encodes CATSDLGRTNTGELFF.

The genes are TRBV11-2 and TRBJ1-2; no clear D. Between the trimmed V and J ends, which lost 1 base and 6 bases, there was a span of 12 bases. In germline, CDR1 is SGHAT, CDR2 FQNNGV. CDR3 size: 14 residues. The CDR3 nucleotides are TGTGCCAGCAGCTTAGGGGTGAGGTGGGATGGCTACACCTTC. The encoded protein is CASSLGVRWDGYTF.

This clonotype has a handful of counts. The chain uses TRBV5-1 and TRBJ2-1; maybe TRBD2 (6 bases). CDR1 and CDR2 (germline): SGHRS, YFSETQ. CDR3 size: 16 residues. V was cut by 3 bases and J by 5 bases, with 18 bases left in between. CDR3 DNA sequence: TGCGCCAGCAGCTCACGGGGTGCGGGGCTTAACAATGAGCAGTTCTTC. It yields the protein CASSSRGAGLNNEQFF.

The chain couples TRBV28 to TRBJ2-7; a possible D gene is TRBD2 (6 bases). V was clipped by 6 bases and J by 5 bases, with 14 bases between them. Germline V gene lookup returns CDR1 MDHEN and CDR2 SYDVKM. The CDR3 totals 13 residues. Here the CDR3 DNA reads TGTGCCAGCAGGGGGGGTCGATATAACGAGCAGTACTTC. Translating it yields CASRGGRYNEQYF. Using reference TRBV28 and TRBJ2-7 for the parts outside the CDR3, the full variable domain is DVKVTQSSRYLVKRTGEKVFLECVQDMDHENMFWYRQDPGLGLRLIYFSYDVKMKEKGDIPEGYSVSREKKERFSLILESASTNQTSMYLCASRGGRYNEQYFGPGTRLTVT.

The CDR3, as DNA: TGTGCCAGCAGCTCTCGACGGTCTAATGAAAAACTGTTTTTT. Amino acids: CASSSRRSNEKLFF. The chain combines TRBV11-2 with TRBJ1-4; unclear D gene. Deletions cut 4 bases from V and 3 bases from J, with 9 bases between. The CDR3 runs 14 residues. Germline-derived CDR1 and CDR2 are SGHAT and FQNNGV. Using reference TRBV11-2 and TRBJ1-4 for the parts outside the CDR3, the full variable domain is EAGVAQSPRYKIIEKRQSVAFWCNPISGHATLYWYQQILGQGPKLLIQFQNNGVVDDSQLPKDRFSAERLKGVDSTLKIQPAKLEDSAVYLCASSSRRSNEKLFFGSGTQLSVL.

The rearrangement joins TRBV6-5 to TRBJ1-3; TRBD1 aligns across 8 bases. The CDR3 is 14 amino acids. V shed 6 bases and J 0 bases; nucleotides not matched to a gene: 1. Germline loops: CDR1 MNHEY, CDR2 SVGAGI. CDR3 coding DNA: TGTGCCAGCAGAGGACAGGGCTCTGGAAACACCATATATTTT. Protein product: CASRGQGSGNTIYF.

The V call is TRBV27, the J call TRBJ2-1; D not certain. Germline CDR1 MNHEY, CDR2 SMNVEV (reference sequence). The V gene lost 6 bases and the J gene lost 12 bases, with 12 bases spanning the gap. CDR3 length equals 11 residues. CDR3: CASSSPRGQFF. CDR3 DNA: TGTGCCAGCAGCTCCCCTCGTGGGCAGTTCTTC.

This chain joins TRBV7-2 and TRBJ2-1, with D possibly matching TRBD2 (5 bases). Per the germline V gene, CDR1 is SGHTA and CDR2 is FQGNSA. Trimming removed 1 base from V and 6 bases from J, with 13 bases in between. CDR3 length equals 15 residues. CDR3 in amino acids: CASSLDPGLGNEQFF. The CDR3, as DNA: TGTGCCAGCAGCTTAGATCCGGGATTGGGCAATGAGCAGTTCTTC.

The rearrangement joins TRBV14 to TRBJ2-5; 10 nucleotides agree with TRBD2. CDR1 is SGHDN and CDR2 is FVKESK in the germline V gene. This CDR3 has 19 amino acids. The V gene end was trimmed by 4 bases and the J gene end by 0 bases; junction bases not matched to a gene: 14. CDR3 bases: TGTGCCAGCAGCCGAAAATCGGGGCTAGCGGGAGAGCACCAAGAGACCCAGTACTTC. This codes for CASSRKSGLAGEHQETQYF.

V is TRBV9 and J is TRBJ2-1, with D maybe TRBD2 (7 bases). Per the germline V gene, CDR1 is SGDLS and CDR2 is YYNGEE. V lost 3 bases to trimming and J lost 10 bases, with 20 bases between them. The CDR3 contains 15 residues. The CDR3 loop is CASSAGGGVLVEQFF. Written as DNA, the CDR3 is TGTGCCAGCAGCGCAGGAGGGGGGGTCTTGGTCGAGCAGTTCTTC.

This clonotype was counted between two and nine times. The V call is TRBV29-1, the J call TRBJ2-5; D may correspond to TRBD1 or TRBD2 (5 bases each). This CDR3 spans 15 amino acids. Germline-derived CDR1 and CDR2 are SQVTM and ANQGSEA. With 4 bases removed from V and 1 base from J, the gap between germline ends came to 16 bases. In DNA form, the CDR3 reads TGCAGCGTTGTAGAGGTGCAGGGACCCCAAGAGACCCAGTACTTC. Translated, it gives CSVVEVQGPQETQYF.

This clonotype was found a few times. This rearrangement joins TRBV7-2 to TRBJ2-3; D possibly corresponds to TRBD2 (6 bases). Germline CDR1 and CDR2: SGHTA and FQGNSA. The CDR3 extends over 16 amino acids. V lost 5 bases and J 2 bases, leaving 17 bases between the germline ends. The CDR3 bases are TGTGCCAGCAGCAAACGACTAGGTGAAGTCACAGATACGCAGTATTTT. Residues: CASSKRLGEVTDTQYF.

This clonotype was counted only a few times. The chain is built from TRBV10-3 and TRBJ2-3; weak D call: TRBD2 (7 bases). The V end lost 10 bases, the J end lost 3 bases, and 23 bases lay between the germline ends. This CDR3 has 16 amino acids. CDR1 and CDR2 (germline): ENHRY, SYGVKD. CDR3 sequence (DNA): TGTGCCAGTTCTTTCGGGGGGCCTCACGGGACAGATACGCAGTATTTT. It codes for CASSFGGPHGTDTQYF.

This chain connects TRBV20-1 to TRBJ1-4, with no clear D. The germline V and J ends were trimmed by 4 bases and 3 bases, with 12 bases remaining between them. The CDR3 runs 14 residues. Looked up from germline, CDR1 is DFQATT and CDR2 is SNEGSKA (reference sequence). The CDR3 sequence: CSANRRSANEKLFF. The CDR3 DNA reads as TGCAGTGCTAATCGAAGGTCTGCTAATGAAAAACTGTTTTTT.

V gene TRBV5-1 combines with J gene TRBJ2-7, with D possibly TRBD2 on 6 matching bases. CDR3 length: 15 residues. V was pared by 4 bases and J by 0 bases, with 14 bases between. CDR1 is SGHRS and CDR2 is YFSETQ in the germline V gene. CDR3 DNA: TGCGCCAGCAGCGCGGGGACGCGCAGCTCCTACGAGCAGTACTTC. Protein: CASSAGTRSSYEQYF. Using reference TRBV5-1 and TRBJ2-7 for the parts outside the CDR3, the full variable domain is KAGVTQTPRYLIKTRGQQVTLSCSPISGHRSVSWYQQTPGQGLQFLFEYFSETQRNKGNFPGRFSGRQFSNSRSEMNVSTLELGDSALYLCASSAGTRSSYEQYFGPGTRLTVT.

The rearrangement joins TRBV20-1 to TRBJ2-7; D call uncertain. The CDR3 extends over 11 amino acids. Germline values: CDR1 DFQATT, CDR2 SNEGSKA (reference sequence). V lost 0 bases and J lost 9, with 9 bases in between. The CDR3 coding sequence is TGCAGTGCTAGAGAGGGTCCGGGGCAGTACTTC. It yields the protein CSAREGPGQYF.

The chain is built from TRBV10-3 and TRBJ1-4; D remains ambiguous. The V end was cut by 5 bases, the J end by 5 bases, with 3 bases between. Germline CDR1 ENHRY, CDR2 SYGVKD. CDR3 length equals 11 residues. CDR3 in DNA: TGTGCCATCAGTTCGAATGAAAAACTGTTTTTT. Translated: CAISSNEKLFF.

This clonotype was detected a few times. This chain links TRBV7-2 with TRBJ2-7; D assignment may be TRBD1 or TRBD2 (6 bases each). CDR3 size: 16 residues. The germline V gene encodes CDR1 SGHTA and CDR2 FQGNSA. Deletions cut 0 bases from V and 1 base from J, with 13 bases between. The CDR3 sequence: CASSLAMGGISYEQYF. Written as DNA, the CDR3 is TGTGCCAGCAGCTTAGCTATGGGGGGCATATCCTACGAGCAGTACTTC.

The chain couples TRBV20-1 to TRBJ2-1, with 8 positions matching TRBD1. Looked up from germline, CDR1 is DFQATT and CDR2 is SNEGSKA (reference sequence). The CDR3 is made up of 17 amino acids. The junction had 16 bases not matched to a gene; V was cut back by 6 bases and J by 3 bases. The chain's CDR3 is CSAEVGARTGSYNEQFF. CDR3 nucleotides: TGCAGTGCCGAAGTAGGGGCCCGGACAGGGAGCTACAATGAGCAGTTCTTC.

The chain is built from TRBV10-3 and TRBJ2-4; 10 nucleotides align to TRBD2. This CDR3 is built from 16 residues. The ends lost 4 bases at V and 6 bases at J; junction bases unmatched: 9. Germline V gene lookup returns CDR1 ENHRY and CDR2 SYGVKD. The CDR3 nucleotides are TGTGCCATCAGTGGGACCAGCGGGAGGGTCGGAAACATTCAGTACTTC. Residues: CAISGTSGRVGNIQYF.